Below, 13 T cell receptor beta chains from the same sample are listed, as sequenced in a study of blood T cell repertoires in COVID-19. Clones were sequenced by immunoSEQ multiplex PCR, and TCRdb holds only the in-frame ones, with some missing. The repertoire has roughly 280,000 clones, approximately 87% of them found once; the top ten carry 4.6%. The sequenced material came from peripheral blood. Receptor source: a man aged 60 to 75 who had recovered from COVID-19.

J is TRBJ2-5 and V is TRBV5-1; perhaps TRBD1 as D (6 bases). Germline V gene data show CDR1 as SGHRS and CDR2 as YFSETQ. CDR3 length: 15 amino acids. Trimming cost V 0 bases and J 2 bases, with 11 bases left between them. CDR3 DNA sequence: TGCGCCAGCAGCTTGGGTGGGACATTTCAAGAGACCCAGTACTTC. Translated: CASSLGGTFQETQYF. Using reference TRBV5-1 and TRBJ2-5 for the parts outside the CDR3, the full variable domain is KAGVTQTPRYLIKTRGQQVTLSCSPISGHRSVSWYQQTPGQGLQFLFEYFSETQRNKGNFPGRFSGRQFSNSRSEMNVSTLELGDSALYLCASSLGGTFQETQYFGPGTRLLVL.

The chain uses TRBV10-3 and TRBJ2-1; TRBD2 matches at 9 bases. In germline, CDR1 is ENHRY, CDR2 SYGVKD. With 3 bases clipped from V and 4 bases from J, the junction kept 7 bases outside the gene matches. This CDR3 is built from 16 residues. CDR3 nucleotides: TGTGCCATCAGTGAAGGTAGCGGGAGTGTTTACAATGAGCAGTTCTTC. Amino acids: CAISEGSGSVYNEQFF.

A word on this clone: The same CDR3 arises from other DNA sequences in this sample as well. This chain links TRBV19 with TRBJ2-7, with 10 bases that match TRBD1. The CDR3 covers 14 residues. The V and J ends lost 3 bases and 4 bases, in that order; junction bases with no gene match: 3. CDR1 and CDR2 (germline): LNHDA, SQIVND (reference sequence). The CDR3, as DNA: TGTGCCAGTAGTATCAGACAGGGGGCGTACGAGCAGTACTTC. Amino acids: CASSIRQGAYEQYF.

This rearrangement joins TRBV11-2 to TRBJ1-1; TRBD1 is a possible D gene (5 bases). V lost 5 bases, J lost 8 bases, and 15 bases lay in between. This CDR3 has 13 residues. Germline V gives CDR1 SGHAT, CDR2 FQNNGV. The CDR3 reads CASSPSRQLEAFF. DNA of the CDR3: TGTGCCAGCAGCCCCAGCCGACAGCTAGAAGCTTTCTTT.

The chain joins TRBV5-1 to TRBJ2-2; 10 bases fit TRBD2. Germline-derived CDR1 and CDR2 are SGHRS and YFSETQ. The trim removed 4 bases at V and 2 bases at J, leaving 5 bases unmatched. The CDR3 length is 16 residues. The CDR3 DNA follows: TGCGCCAGCAGCCTAACTAGCGGGGTTAACACCGGGGAGCTGTTTTTT. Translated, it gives CASSLTSGVNTGELFF.

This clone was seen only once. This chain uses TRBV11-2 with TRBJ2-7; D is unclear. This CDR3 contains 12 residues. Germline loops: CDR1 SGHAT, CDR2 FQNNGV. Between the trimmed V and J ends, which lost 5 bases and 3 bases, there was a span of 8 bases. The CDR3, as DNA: TGTGCCAGCAGCCAGGCCAGCTACGAGCAGTACTTC. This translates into CASSQASYEQYF.

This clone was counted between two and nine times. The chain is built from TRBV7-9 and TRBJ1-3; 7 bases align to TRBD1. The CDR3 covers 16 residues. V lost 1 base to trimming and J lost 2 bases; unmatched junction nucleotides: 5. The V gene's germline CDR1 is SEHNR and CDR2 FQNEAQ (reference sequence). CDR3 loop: CASSLVRQGAGNTIYF. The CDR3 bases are TGTGCCAGCAGCTTAGTTCGGCAGGGGGCTGGAAACACCATATATTTT.

The CDR3 DNA follows: TGTGCCAGCAGTTACTCGTACAGGGCCGATTCCGGGGAGCTGTTTTTT. It is translated as CASSYSYRADSGELFF. This chain uses TRBV6-5 with TRBJ2-2; perhaps TRBD1 as D (6 bases). The germline V and J ends were trimmed by 0 bases and 6 bases, with 14 bases remaining between them. CDR3 length: 16 residues. Germline lookup yields CDR1 MNHEY and CDR2 SVGAGI.

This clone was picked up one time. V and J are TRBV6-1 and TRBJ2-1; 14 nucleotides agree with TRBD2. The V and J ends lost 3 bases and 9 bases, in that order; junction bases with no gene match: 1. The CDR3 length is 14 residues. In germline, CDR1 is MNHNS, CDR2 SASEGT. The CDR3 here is CASSETSGRGEQFF. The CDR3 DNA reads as TGTGCCAGCAGTGAGACTAGCGGGAGGGGTGAGCAGTTCTTC.

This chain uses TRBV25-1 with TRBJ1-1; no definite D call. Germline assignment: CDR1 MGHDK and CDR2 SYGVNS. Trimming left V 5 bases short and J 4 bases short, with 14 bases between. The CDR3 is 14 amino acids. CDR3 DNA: TGTGCCAGCAGTCCCCTCGGGGTCCCCACTGAAGCTTTCTTT. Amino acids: CASSPLGVPTEAFF.

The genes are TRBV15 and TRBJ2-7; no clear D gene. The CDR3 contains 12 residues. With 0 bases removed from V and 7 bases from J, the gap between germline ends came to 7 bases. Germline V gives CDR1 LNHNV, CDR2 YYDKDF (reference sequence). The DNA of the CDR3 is TGTGCCACCAGCAGAGATCTCGTTGAGCAGTACTTC. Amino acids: CATSRDLVEQYF.

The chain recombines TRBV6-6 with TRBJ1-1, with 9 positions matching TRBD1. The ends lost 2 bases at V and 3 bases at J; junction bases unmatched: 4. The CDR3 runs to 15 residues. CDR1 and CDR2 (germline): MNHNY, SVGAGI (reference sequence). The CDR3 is CASSYGDRADTEAFF. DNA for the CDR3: TGTGCCAGCAGTTACGGGGACAGGGCTGACACTGAAGCTTTCTTT.

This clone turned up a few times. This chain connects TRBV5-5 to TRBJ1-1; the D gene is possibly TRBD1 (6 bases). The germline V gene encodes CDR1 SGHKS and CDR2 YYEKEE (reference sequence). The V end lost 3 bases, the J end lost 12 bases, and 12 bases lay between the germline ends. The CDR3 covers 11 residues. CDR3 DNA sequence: TGTGCCAGCAGCTCCAAGGGGGGGACTTTCTTT. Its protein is CASSSKGGTFF.